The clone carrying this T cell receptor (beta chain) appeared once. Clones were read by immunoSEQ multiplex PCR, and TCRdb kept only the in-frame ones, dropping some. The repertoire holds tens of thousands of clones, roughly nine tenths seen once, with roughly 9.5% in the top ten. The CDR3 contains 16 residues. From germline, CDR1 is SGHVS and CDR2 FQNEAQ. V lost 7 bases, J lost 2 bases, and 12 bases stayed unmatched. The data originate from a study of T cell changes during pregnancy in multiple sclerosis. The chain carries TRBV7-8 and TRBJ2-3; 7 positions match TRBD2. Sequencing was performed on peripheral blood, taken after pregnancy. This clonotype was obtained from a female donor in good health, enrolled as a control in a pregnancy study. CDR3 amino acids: CASNSPLAGVTDTQYF. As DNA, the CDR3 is TGTGCCAGCAACTCCCCGCTTGCGGGAGTCACAGATACGCAGTATTTT. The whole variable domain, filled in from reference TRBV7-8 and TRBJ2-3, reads GAGVSQSPRYKVAKRGQDVALRCDPISGHVSLFWYQQALGQGPEFLTYFQNEAQLDKSGLPSDRFFAERPEGSVSTLKIQRTQQEDSAVYLCASNSPLAGVTDTQYFGPGTRLTVL.